This TCR beta chain came from a study of blood T cell repertoires in COVID-19. CDR1 is SGHVS and CDR2 is FNYEAQ in the germline V gene. The length of the CDR3 is 16 residues. The V segment lost 4 bases and the J segment 4 bases; nucleotides outside the gene matches: 5. Profiling relied on immunoSEQ multiplex PCR, and the TCRdb table lists in-frame clones only, not all of them. This table has approximately 330,000 clones, about 87% appearing once. This chain links TRBV7-6 with TRBJ2-1, with 12 bases lining up with TRBD2. Sequencing was done on a sample of peripheral blood. This clonotype was obtained from a man aged 30-40 years with COVID-19, enrolled during active disease. The CDR3 region has the DNA TGTGCCAGCAGCTCGGGACTAGCGGGTCCATACAATGAGCAGTTCTTC. Protein product: CASSSGLAGPYNEQFF.